The clone carrying this TCR beta chain was seen a few times. Per the germline V gene, CDR1 is SNHLY and CDR2 is FYNNEI. CDR3 length: 14 amino acids. V trimming: 7 bases; J trimming: 0 bases; junction bases outside the gene matches: 4. The sample originates from a study of T-cell reconstitution after alpha-beta-depleted transplantation in children. Preparing the TCRbeta library involved the use of unique molecular identifiers. TCRdb fed the PCR reads into MiXCR, producing one record per CDR3 protein. The sample lists roughly 400,000 distinct CDR3 sequences, around 21% occurring once. The TCR comes from a human donor who donated a stem cell graft to a child with acute myeloid leukemia. The source was PBMCs from the stem cell graft donor, collected from the stem cell graft. The rearrangement joins TRBV2 to TRBJ2-3, with TRBD1 identical over 7 bases. DNA for the CDR3: TGTGCCAGCACTAAGGACAGGAGCACAGATACGCAGTATTTT. Amino acids: CASTKDRSTDTQYF.